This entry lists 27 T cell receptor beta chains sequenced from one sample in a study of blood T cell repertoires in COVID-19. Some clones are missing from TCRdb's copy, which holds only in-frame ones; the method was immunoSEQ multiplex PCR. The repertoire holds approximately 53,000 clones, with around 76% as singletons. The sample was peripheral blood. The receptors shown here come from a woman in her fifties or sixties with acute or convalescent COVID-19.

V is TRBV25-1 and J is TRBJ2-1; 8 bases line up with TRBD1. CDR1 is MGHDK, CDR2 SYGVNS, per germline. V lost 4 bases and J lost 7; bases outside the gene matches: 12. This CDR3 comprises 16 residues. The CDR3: CASSGLGRTGNNEQFF. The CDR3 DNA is TGTGCCAGCAGTGGACTAGGCCGGACAGGGAATAATGAGCAGTTCTTC.

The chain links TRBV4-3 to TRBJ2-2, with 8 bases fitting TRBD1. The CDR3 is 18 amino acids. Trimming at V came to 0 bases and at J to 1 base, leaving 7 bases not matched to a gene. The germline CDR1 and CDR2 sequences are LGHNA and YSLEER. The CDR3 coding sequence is TGCGCCAGCAGCCAAGAGCGGGCAGGGACAGGGAACACCGGGGAGCTGTTTTTT. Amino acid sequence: CASSQERAGTGNTGELFF.

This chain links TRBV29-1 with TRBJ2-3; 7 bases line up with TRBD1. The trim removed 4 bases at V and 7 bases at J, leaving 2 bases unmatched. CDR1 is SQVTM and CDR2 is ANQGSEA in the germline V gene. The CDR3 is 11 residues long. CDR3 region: CSVGQGHTQYF. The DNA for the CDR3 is TGCAGCGTTGGACAGGGACATACGCAGTATTTT.

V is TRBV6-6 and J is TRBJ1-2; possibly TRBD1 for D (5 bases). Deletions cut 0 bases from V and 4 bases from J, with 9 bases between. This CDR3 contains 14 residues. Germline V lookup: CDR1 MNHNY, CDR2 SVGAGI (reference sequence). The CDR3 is CASSYSRQSYGYTF. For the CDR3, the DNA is TGTGCCAGCAGTTACTCGAGACAGAGCTATGGCTACACCTTC.

The chain's CDR3 is CATNKGTGSLYF. CDR3 nucleotides: TGTGCCACCAACAAAGGGACAGGGAGTCTGTATTTT. The chain recombines TRBV19 with TRBJ2-3; TRBD1 agrees at 9 bases. Trimming cost V 10 bases and J 14 bases; bases outside gene matches: 13. The germline CDR1 and CDR2 sequences are LNHDA and SQIVND (reference sequence). The CDR3 length is 12 residues.

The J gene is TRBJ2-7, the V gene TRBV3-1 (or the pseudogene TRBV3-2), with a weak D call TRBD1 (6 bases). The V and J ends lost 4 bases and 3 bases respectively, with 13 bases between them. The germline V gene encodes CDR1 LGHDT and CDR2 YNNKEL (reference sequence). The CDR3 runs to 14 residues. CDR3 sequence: CASSRGQSYYEQYF. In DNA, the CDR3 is TGTGCCAGCAGCCGGGGGCAGTCTTACTACGAGCAGTACTTC.

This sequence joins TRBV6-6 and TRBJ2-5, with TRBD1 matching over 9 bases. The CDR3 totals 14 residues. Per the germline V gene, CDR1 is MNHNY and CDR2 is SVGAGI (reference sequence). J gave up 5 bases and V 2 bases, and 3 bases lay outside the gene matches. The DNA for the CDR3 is TGTGCCAGCAGTTACGGGACAGGGCACGAGACCCAGTACTTC. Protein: CASSYGTGHETQYF.

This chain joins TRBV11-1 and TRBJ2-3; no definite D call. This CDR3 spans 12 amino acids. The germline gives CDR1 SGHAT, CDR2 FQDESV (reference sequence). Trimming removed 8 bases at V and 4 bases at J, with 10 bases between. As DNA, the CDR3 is TGTGCCAGCTCTCAAACTGCAGATACGCAGTATTTT. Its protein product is CASSQTADTQYF.

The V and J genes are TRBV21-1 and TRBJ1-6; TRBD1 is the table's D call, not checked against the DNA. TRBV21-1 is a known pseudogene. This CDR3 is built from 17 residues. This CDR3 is CASSKVLGTGYNSPLHF. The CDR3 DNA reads TGTGCCAGCAGCAAAGTCTTGGGGACAGGGTATAATTCACCCCTCCACTTT.

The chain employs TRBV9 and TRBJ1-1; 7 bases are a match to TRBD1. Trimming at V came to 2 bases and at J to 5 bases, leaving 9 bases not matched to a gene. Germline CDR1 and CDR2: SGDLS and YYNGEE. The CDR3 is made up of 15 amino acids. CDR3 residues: CASSVQGVVGTEAFF. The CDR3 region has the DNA TGTGCCAGCAGCGTCCAGGGGGTAGTTGGGACTGAAGCTTTCTTT. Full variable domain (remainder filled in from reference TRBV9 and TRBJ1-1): DSGVTQTPKHLITATGQRVTLRCSPRSGDLSVYWYQQSLDQGLQFLIQYYNGEERAKGNILERFSAQQFPDLHSELNLSSLELGDSALYFCASSVQGVVGTEAFFGQGTRLTVV.

This chain's CDR3 is CASSESLSTDTQYF. CDR3 nucleotides: TGTGCCAGCAGTGAGAGCCTCTCGACAGATACGCAGTATTTT. J is TRBJ2-3 and V is TRBV6-4; no reliable D call. Trimming removed 3 bases at V and 3 bases at J, with 10 bases between. The CDR3 runs to 14 residues. From germline, CDR1 is MRHNA and CDR2 SNTAGT.

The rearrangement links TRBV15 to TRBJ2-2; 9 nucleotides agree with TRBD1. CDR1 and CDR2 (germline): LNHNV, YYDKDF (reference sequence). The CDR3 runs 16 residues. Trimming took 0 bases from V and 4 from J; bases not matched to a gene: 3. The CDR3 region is CATSRDGTGTTGELFF. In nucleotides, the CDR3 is TGTGCCACCAGCAGAGATGGGACAGGGACCACCGGGGAGCTGTTTTTT.

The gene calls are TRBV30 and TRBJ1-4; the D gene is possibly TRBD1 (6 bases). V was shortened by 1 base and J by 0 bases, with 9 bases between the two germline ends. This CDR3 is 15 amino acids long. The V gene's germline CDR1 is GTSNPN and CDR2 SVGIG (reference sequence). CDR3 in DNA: TGTGCCTGGAGTGGGGGACATGCAACTAATGAAAAACTGTTTTTT. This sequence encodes CAWSGGHATNEKLFF.

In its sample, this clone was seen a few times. The CDR3 sequence: CASSGWGLNTEAFF. In nucleotides, the CDR3 is TGTGCCAGTAGTGGCTGGGGCCTGAACACTGAAGCTTTCTTT. The J gene is TRBJ1-1, the V gene TRBV19; a possible D gene is TRBD1 (5 bases). Germline V gives CDR1 LNHDA, CDR2 SQIVND (reference sequence). V shed 5 bases and J shed 0 bases, with 10 bases lying between them. This CDR3 spans 14 amino acids.

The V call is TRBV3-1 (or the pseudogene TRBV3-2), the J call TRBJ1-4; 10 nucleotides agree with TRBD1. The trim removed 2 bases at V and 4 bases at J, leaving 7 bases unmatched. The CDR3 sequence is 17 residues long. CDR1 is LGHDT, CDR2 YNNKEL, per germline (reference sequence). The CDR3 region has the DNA TGTGCCAGCAGCCAATACTCCGGGACAGGGGATAATGAAAAACTGTTTTTT. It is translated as CASSQYSGTGDNEKLFF.

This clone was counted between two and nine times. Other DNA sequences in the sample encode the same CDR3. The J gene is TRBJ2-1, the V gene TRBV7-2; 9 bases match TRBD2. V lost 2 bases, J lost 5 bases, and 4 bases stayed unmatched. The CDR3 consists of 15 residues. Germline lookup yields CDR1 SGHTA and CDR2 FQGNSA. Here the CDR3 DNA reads TGTGCCAGCAGCTTATCCAGCGGGGGGCACAATGAGCAGTTCTTC. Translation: CASSLSSGGHNEQFF.

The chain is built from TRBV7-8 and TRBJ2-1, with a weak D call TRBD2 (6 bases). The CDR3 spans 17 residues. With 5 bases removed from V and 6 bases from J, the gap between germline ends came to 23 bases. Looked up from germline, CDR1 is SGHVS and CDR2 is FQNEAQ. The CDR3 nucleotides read TGTGCCAGCAGCCCCGGACTACGTTCGATCGACGGCAATGAGCAGTTCTTC. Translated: CASSPGLRSIDGNEQFF. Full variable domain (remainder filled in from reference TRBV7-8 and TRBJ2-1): GAGVSQSPRYKVAKRGQDVALRCDPISGHVSLFWYQQALGQGPEFLTYFQNEAQLDKSGLPSDRFFAERPEGSVSTLKIQRTQQEDSAVYLCASSPGLRSIDGNEQFFGPGTRLTVL.

CDR3 sequence reads: CASSFGNEQFF. For the CDR3, the DNA is TGTGCCAGCAGCTTCGGGAATGAGCAGTTCTTC. The chain employs TRBV5-4 and TRBJ2-1; D not certain. Looked up from germline, CDR1 is SGHNT and CDR2 is YYREEE (reference sequence). The CDR3 sequence is 11 residues long. Trimming left V 2 bases short and J 7 bases short, with 4 bases between.

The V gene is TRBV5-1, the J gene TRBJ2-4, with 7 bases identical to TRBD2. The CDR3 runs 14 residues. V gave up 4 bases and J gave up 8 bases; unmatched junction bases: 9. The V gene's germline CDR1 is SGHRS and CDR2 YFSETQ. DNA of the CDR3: TGCGCCAGCAGCCCCGGGGGGTCCCAGGACATTCAGTACTTC. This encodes CASSPGGSQDIQYF.

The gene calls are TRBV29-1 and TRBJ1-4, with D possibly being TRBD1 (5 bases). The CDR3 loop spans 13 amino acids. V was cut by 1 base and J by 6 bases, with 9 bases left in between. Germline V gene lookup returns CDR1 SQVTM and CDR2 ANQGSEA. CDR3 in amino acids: CSVEGKGDEKLFF. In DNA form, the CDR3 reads TGCAGCGTTGAAGGAAAAGGGGATGAAAAACTGTTTTTT. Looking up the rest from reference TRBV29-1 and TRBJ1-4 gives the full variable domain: SAVISQKPSRDICQRGTSLTIQCQVDSQVTMMFWYRQQPGQSLTLIATANQGSEATYESGFVIDKFPISRPNLTFSTLTVSNMSPEDSSIYLCSVEGKGDEKLFFGSGTQLSVL.

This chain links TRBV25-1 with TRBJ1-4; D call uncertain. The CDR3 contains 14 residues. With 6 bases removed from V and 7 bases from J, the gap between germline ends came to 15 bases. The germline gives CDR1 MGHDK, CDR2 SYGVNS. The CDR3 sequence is CASRDPGWGEKLFF. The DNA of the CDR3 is TGTGCCAGCAGGGACCCGGGGTGGGGTGAAAAACTGTTTTTT.

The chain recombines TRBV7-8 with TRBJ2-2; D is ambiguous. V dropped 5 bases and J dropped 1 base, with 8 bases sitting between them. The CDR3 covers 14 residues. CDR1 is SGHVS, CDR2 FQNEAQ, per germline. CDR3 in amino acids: CASSAILNTGELFF. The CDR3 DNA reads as TGTGCCAGCAGCGCCATACTGAACACCGGGGAGCTGTTTTTT.

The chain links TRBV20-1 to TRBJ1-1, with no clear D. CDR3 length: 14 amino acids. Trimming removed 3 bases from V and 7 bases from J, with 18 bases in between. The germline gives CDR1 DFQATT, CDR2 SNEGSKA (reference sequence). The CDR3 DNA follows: TGCAGTGCTAGTCTTGGCGGAGGGTCTGATGAAGCTTTCTTT. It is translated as CSASLGGGSDEAFF.

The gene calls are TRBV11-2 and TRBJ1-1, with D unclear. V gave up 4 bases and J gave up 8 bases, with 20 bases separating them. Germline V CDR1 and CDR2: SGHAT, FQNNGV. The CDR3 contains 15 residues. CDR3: CASSSGVVAAREAFF. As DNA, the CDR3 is TGTGCCAGCAGCTCCGGGGTTGTGGCGGCTCGAGAAGCTTTCTTT.

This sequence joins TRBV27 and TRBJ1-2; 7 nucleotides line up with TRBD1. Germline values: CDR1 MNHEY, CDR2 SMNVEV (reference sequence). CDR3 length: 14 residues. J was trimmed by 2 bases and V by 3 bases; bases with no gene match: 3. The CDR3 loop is CASSFTTGNYGYTF. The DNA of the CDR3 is TGTGCCAGCAGTTTTACGACAGGGAACTATGGCTACACCTTC.

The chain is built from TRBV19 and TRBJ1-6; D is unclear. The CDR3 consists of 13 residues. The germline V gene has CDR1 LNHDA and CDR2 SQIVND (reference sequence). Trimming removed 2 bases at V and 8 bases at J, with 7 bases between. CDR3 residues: CASSIFGDSPLHF. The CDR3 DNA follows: TGTGCCAGTAGTATATTCGGGGATTCACCCCTCCACTTT.

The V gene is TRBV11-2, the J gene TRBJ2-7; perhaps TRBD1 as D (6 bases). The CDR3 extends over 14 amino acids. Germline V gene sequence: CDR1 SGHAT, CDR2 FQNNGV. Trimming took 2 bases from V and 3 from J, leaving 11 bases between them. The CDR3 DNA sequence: TGTGCCAGCAGCTTATCGACAGGAGGCTACGAGCAGTACTTC. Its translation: CASSLSTGGYEQYF.